These T cell receptor beta chains were read from a single sample in a study of post-analysis software for immune sequencing data. TCRdb reprocessed the PCR reads with MiXCR, giving one entry per CDR3 protein. In the table there are about 820,000 distinct CDR3 sequences, roughly 58% of which are singletons. Sequenced input: blood. Receptors were obtained from a girl aged 5 to 17 with multiple sclerosis. Each CDR3 is given with its conserved first and last residue. D genes are given only for firm matches. Rows may omit the clone size; those that give it use once, few, many or a size class.

d_gene: NA; j_gene: TRBJ2-1; abundance: NA; v_gene: TRBV3-1; CDR3nt: TGTGCCAGCAGCCAACTTGGCTATGAGCAGTTCTTC; CDR3aa: CASSQLGYEQFF
d_gene: TRBD2; j_gene: TRBJ2-7; abundance: NA; v_gene: TRBV20-1; CDR3nt: TGCAGTGCTTCAAGGACTAGCGGGGGCTTCGACGAGCAGTACTTC; CDR3aa: CSASRTSGGFDEQYF
d_gene: NA; j_gene: TRBJ2-7; abundance: NA; v_gene: TRBV5-1; CDR3nt: TGCGCCAGCAGCTTAACCCCACAGGGTTCCTACGAGCAGTACTTC; CDR3aa: CASSLTPQGSYEQYF
d_gene: NA; j_gene: TRBJ2-5; abundance: NA; v_gene: TRBV18; CDR3nt: TGTGCCAGCTCACCATGGACTCACAGGGAGACCCAGTACTTC; CDR3aa: CASSPWTHRETQYF
d_gene: TRBD2; j_gene: TRBJ2-7; abundance: NA; v_gene: TRBV7-9; CDR3nt: TGTGCCAGCAGCCGTTCCGAAGGGACTAGCTACGAGCAGTACTTC; CDR3aa: CASSRSEGTSYEQYF
d_gene: NA; j_gene: TRBJ2-5; abundance: NA; v_gene: TRBV5-1; CDR3nt: TGCGCCAGCAGCTTACTGACAGGGACTCAAGAGACCCAGTACTTC; CDR3aa: CASSLLTGTQETQYF
d_gene: TRBD1; j_gene: TRBJ2-7; abundance: NA; v_gene: TRBV9; CDR3nt: TGTGCCAGCAGCGTCACTGCAGGGGGCTCCTACGAGCAGTACTTC; CDR3aa: CASSVTAGGSYEQYF
d_gene: NA; j_gene: TRBJ2-3; abundance: few; v_gene: TRBV6-5; CDR3nt: TGTGCCAGCAGTTACGTATACACAGATACGCAGTATTTT; CDR3aa: CASSYVYTDTQYF
d_gene: TRBD1; j_gene: TRBJ2-7; abundance: few; v_gene: TRBV7-9; CDR3nt: TGTGCCAGCAGCCGGGGACAGATCTACGAGCAGTACTTC; CDR3aa: CASSRGQIYEQYF
d_gene: NA; j_gene: TRBJ2-3; abundance: NA; v_gene: TRBV29-1; CDR3nt: TGCAGCGTTGCCTCTTACCGCACAGATACGCAGTATTTT; CDR3aa: CSVASYRTDTQYF
d_gene: NA; j_gene: TRBJ2-1; abundance: few; v_gene: TRBV7-9; CDR3nt: TGTGCCAGCAGCCAATCACGGGGGAGCTCCTACAATGAGCAGTTCTTC; CDR3aa: CASSQSRGSSYNEQFF
d_gene: NA; j_gene: TRBJ1-1; abundance: NA; v_gene: TRBV9; CDR3nt: TGTGCCAGCAGCGTACCCAACCAGGGGCAGAACACTGAAGCTTTCTTT; CDR3aa: CASSVPNQGQNTEAFF
d_gene: NA; j_gene: TRBJ2-5; abundance: few; v_gene: TRBV7-8; CDR3nt: TGTGCCAGCAGCTTAGAATGGGGCCCGGGGCCTAGGGAAGAGACCCAGTACTTC; CDR3aa: CASSLEWGPGPREETQYF
d_gene: NA; j_gene: TRBJ2-5; abundance: NA; v_gene: TRBV5-1; CDR3nt: TGCGCCAGCAGCTTTACGTTTGGCCAAGAGACCCAGTACTTC; CDR3aa: CASSFTFGQETQYF
d_gene: TRBD2; j_gene: TRBJ2-7; abundance: NA; v_gene: TRBV28; CDR3nt: TGTGCCAGCACCTCAGCGGGAGGGCAGTACTTC; CDR3aa: CASTSAGGQYF
d_gene: TRBD1; j_gene: TRBJ2-3; abundance: NA; v_gene: TRBV5-1; CDR3nt: TGCGCCAGCAGCTTGTCCTCCCCGGGACAGGGGGCAGATACGCAGTATTTT; CDR3aa: CASSLSSPGQGADTQYF
d_gene: NA; j_gene: TRBJ2-7; abundance: NA; v_gene: TRBV7-3; CDR3nt: TGTGCCAGCAGCTTAACATCCGGGGGCGACTACGAGCAGTACTTC; CDR3aa: CASSLTSGGDYEQYF
d_gene: TRBD2; j_gene: TRBJ2-7; abundance: NA; v_gene: TRBV7-6; CDR3nt: TGTGCCAGCAGCGTTACTAGCGGTCCCGCCTACGAGCAGTACTTC; CDR3aa: CASSVTSGPAYEQYF
d_gene: NA; j_gene: TRBJ2-1; abundance: NA; v_gene: TRBV7-3; CDR3nt: TGTGCCAGCAGCTTGTCCGCTAGCGTCAATGAGCAGTTCTTC; CDR3aa: CASSLSASVNEQFF
d_gene: TRBD1; j_gene: TRBJ1-5; abundance: NA; v_gene: TRBV6-1; CDR3nt: TGTGCCAGCAGTAGTCCAGGGGGGGCCAACCGTCGGCCCCAGCATTTT; CDR3aa: CASSSPGGANRRPQHF
d_gene: NA; j_gene: TRBJ2-1; abundance: once; v_gene: TRBV5-1; CDR3nt: TGCGCCAGCAGCTTGGTGCTGGGCACCTACAATGAGCAGTTCTTC; CDR3aa: CASSLVLGTYNEQFF
d_gene: TRBD2; j_gene: TRBJ2-1; abundance: NA; v_gene: TRBV14; CDR3nt: TGTGCCAGCAGCCAAGGACTAGCGGACCTAGACAATGAGCAGTTCTTC; CDR3aa: CASSQGLADLDNEQFF
d_gene: TRBD2; j_gene: TRBJ2-3; abundance: NA; v_gene: TRBV5-1; CDR3nt: TGCGCCAGCAGCGTCGGACTAGCGGGGCTCGTCGGCACAGATACGCAGTATTTT; CDR3aa: CASSVGLAGLVGTDTQYF
d_gene: NA; j_gene: TRBJ2-5; abundance: NA; v_gene: TRBV7-2; CDR3nt: TGTGCCAGCAGACGGACCGCCGGCGAGACCCAGTACTTC; CDR3aa: CASRRTAGETQYF
d_gene: NA; j_gene: TRBJ2-5; abundance: few; v_gene: TRBV10-3; CDR3nt: TGTGCCACCAGACTGGAAGAGACCCAGTACTTC; CDR3aa: CATRLEETQYF
d_gene: TRBD2; j_gene: TRBJ2-3; abundance: NA; v_gene: TRBV20-1; CDR3nt: TGCAGTGCTAGTGGGCGGGAGGGCCTATCAGATACGCAGTATTTT; CDR3aa: CSASGREGLSDTQYF
d_gene: NA; j_gene: TRBJ2-3; abundance: few; v_gene: TRBV9; CDR3nt: TGTGCCAGCAGCGTAACAGGGACGCCAGATACGCAGTATTTT; CDR3aa: CASSVTGTPDTQYF
d_gene: NA; j_gene: TRBJ2-6; abundance: NA; v_gene: TRBV6-5; CDR3nt: TGTGCCAGCAGTTACTCGACGGCCCCCTTCAGGGCCCGCTCTGGGGCCAACGTCCTGACTTTC; CDR3aa: CASSYSTAPFRARSGANVLTF
d_gene: TRBD1; j_gene: TRBJ2-7; abundance: NA; v_gene: TRBV6-5; CDR3nt: TGTGCCAGCAGTTACTTATCCGGGACAGGGGTCGGCGAGCAGTACTTC; CDR3aa: CASSYLSGTGVGEQYF
d_gene: TRBD2; j_gene: TRBJ2-1; abundance: NA; v_gene: TRBV6-5; CDR3nt: TGTGCCAGCAGTTACAAGCTAGCGGGCATATACAATGAGCAGTTCTTC; CDR3aa: CASSYKLAGIYNEQFF
d_gene: NA; j_gene: TRBJ2-5; abundance: NA; v_gene: TRBV28; CDR3nt: TGTGCCAGCAGTTTGGGCGGATTGTACCAAGAGACCCAGTACTTC; CDR3aa: CASSLGGLYQETQYF
d_gene: TRBD1; j_gene: TRBJ1-4; abundance: once; v_gene: TRBV5-1; CDR3nt: TGCGCCAGCAGCTTATCACTGGGACAGAGAAATGAAAAACTGTTTTTT; CDR3aa: CASSLSLGQRNEKLFF
d_gene: NA; j_gene: TRBJ2-7; abundance: NA; v_gene: TRBV6-6; CDR3nt: TGTGCCAGCAGTTACATAAGATCCTACGAGCAGTACTTC; CDR3aa: CASSYIRSYEQYF
d_gene: NA; j_gene: TRBJ1-5; abundance: NA; v_gene: TRBV29-1; CDR3nt: TGCAGCGTTGCGGAACAATATAGCAATCAGCCCCAGCATTTT; CDR3aa: CSVAEQYSNQPQHF
d_gene: NA; j_gene: TRBJ1-2; abundance: few; v_gene: TRBV12-3/TRBV12-4; CDR3nt: TGTGCCAGCAGTTTCCCACAGGGCCGCTATGGCTACACCTTC; CDR3aa: CASSFPQGRYGYTF
d_gene: NA; j_gene: TRBJ2-5; abundance: NA; v_gene: TRBV5-1; CDR3nt: TGCGCCAGCAGCTTGGGAGTGGCGGGGCCCATTCAAGAGACCCAGTACTTC; CDR3aa: CASSLGVAGPIQETQYF
d_gene: TRBD2; j_gene: TRBJ2-3; abundance: few; v_gene: TRBV20-1; CDR3nt: TGCAGTGCCTTACTAGCGGGAGCAGATACGCAGTATTTT; CDR3aa: CSALLAGADTQYF
d_gene: NA; j_gene: TRBJ2-3; abundance: NA; v_gene: TRBV12-3/TRBV12-4; CDR3nt: TGTGCCAGCAGTTTAGCGCTTAGAACAGATACGCAGTATTTT; CDR3aa: CASSLALRTDTQYF
d_gene: TRBD1; j_gene: TRBJ2-2; abundance: few; v_gene: TRBV5-1; CDR3nt: TGTGCCAGCAGTTTAACAGGGGGCAACACCGGGGAGCTGTTTTTT; CDR3aa: CASSLTGGNTGELFF
d_gene: NA; j_gene: TRBJ2-6; abundance: few; v_gene: TRBV10-3; CDR3nt: TGTGCCATCAGTGAGTCAGGGGACTCTGGGGCCAACGTCCTGACTTTC; CDR3aa: CAISESGDSGANVLTF
d_gene: TRBD1; j_gene: TRBJ2-7; abundance: NA; v_gene: TRBV20-1; CDR3nt: TGCAGTGCTAAACCCGGGACAGGCGCTACCTACGAGCAGTACTTC; CDR3aa: CSAKPGTGATYEQYF
d_gene: NA; j_gene: TRBJ1-2; abundance: NA; v_gene: TRBV18; CDR3nt: TGTGCCAGCTCGCCTCTACAGGGCTCTTTTACTGGCTATGGCTACACCTTC; CDR3aa: CASSPLQGSFTGYGYTF
d_gene: NA; j_gene: TRBJ1-6; abundance: NA; v_gene: TRBV10-3; CDR3nt: TGTGCCACCGCCGGAAGGGTGGATAATTCACCCCTCCACTTT; CDR3aa: CATAGRVDNSPLHF
d_gene: TRBD1; j_gene: TRBJ1-2; abundance: NA; v_gene: TRBV29-1; CDR3nt: TGCAGCGTAGCCGGGACAGGGGAAATCGGCTACACCTTC; CDR3aa: CSVAGTGEIGYTF
d_gene: TRBD2; j_gene: TRBJ2-1; abundance: NA; v_gene: TRBV20-1; CDR3nt: TGCAGTGCTTCTAAACCGGGACTAGAGTATGAGCAGTTCTTC; CDR3aa: CSASKPGLEYEQFF
d_gene: NA; j_gene: TRBJ2-5; abundance: NA; v_gene: TRBV29-1; CDR3nt: TGCAGCGTTGAAGGTTCAGGGACATACAATGAGCAGTACTTC; CDR3aa: CSVEGSGTYNEQYF
d_gene: TRBD2; j_gene: TRBJ2-6; abundance: NA; v_gene: TRBV5-5; CDR3nt: TGTGCCAGCAGGACGGTGCGGGGGGGGCTTATCTCTGGGGCCAACGTCCTGACTTTC; CDR3aa: CASRTVRGGLISGANVLTF
d_gene: NA; j_gene: TRBJ2-5; abundance: NA; v_gene: TRBV10-3; CDR3nt: TGTGCCATCAGTGAGTCCTCGGGGGAGACCCAGTACTTC; CDR3aa: CAISESSGETQYF
d_gene: TRBD2; j_gene: TRBJ2-1; abundance: few; v_gene: TRBV4-1; CDR3nt: TGCGCCAGCAGCCGTACCGGGACTAGCGGAAACAATGAGCAGTTCTTC; CDR3aa: CASSRTGTSGNNEQFF
d_gene: TRBD1; j_gene: TRBJ2-7; abundance: once; v_gene: TRBV5-1; CDR3nt: TGCGCCAGCAGCTCCCTACCTTCCGGGACAGATTACTACGAGCAGTACTTC; CDR3aa: CASSSLPSGTDYYEQYF
d_gene: NA; j_gene: TRBJ2-5; abundance: NA; v_gene: TRBV6-5; CDR3nt: TGTGCCAGCAGTTACTCGGTCTACCAGAGAAGTGAGACCCAGTACTTC; CDR3aa: CASSYSVYQRSETQYF
d_gene: NA; j_gene: TRBJ2-7; abundance: few; v_gene: TRBV7-2; CDR3nt: TGTGCCAGCAGCGCCACGGCAGGACCGAACTACGAGCAGTACTTC; CDR3aa: CASSATAGPNYEQYF
d_gene: TRBD2; j_gene: TRBJ2-5; abundance: NA; v_gene: TRBV6-2/TRBV6-3; CDR3nt: TGTGCCAGCAGTTACCCCAGCGGGGTAGCTAGCGGGAACCGGCGAGAGACCCAGTACTTC; CDR3aa: CASSYPSGVASGNRRETQYF
d_gene: NA; j_gene: TRBJ1-2; abundance: few; v_gene: TRBV29-1; CDR3nt: TGCAGCGTTGGTGGGTTAAACTATGGCTACACCTTC; CDR3aa: CSVGGLNYGYTF
d_gene: NA; j_gene: TRBJ1-2; abundance: NA; v_gene: TRBV14; CDR3nt: TGTGCCAGCAGCCAAGAATATTCGGGGGACGGTGGCTACACCTTC; CDR3aa: CASSQEYSGDGGYTF
d_gene: NA; j_gene: TRBJ2-5; abundance: few; v_gene: TRBV4-2; CDR3nt: TGTGCCAGCAGCCAATGGTCCCCTACCGGCCAAGAGACCCAGTACTTC; CDR3aa: CASSQWSPTGQETQYF
d_gene: NA; j_gene: TRBJ2-3; abundance: NA; v_gene: TRBV12-3/TRBV12-4; CDR3nt: TGTGCCAGCAGTTTTGGCCTGACTAGGGTGAGAACAGATACGCAGTATTTT; CDR3aa: CASSFGLTRVRTDTQYF
d_gene: TRBD2; j_gene: TRBJ2-1; abundance: NA; v_gene: TRBV12-5; CDR3nt: TGTGCTAGTGGCGCGGGAGGGCCCTACAATGAGCAGTTCTTC; CDR3aa: CASGAGGPYNEQFF
d_gene: TRBD2; j_gene: TRBJ2-1; abundance: NA; v_gene: TRBV20-1; CDR3nt: TGCAGTGCTACCTCTGTAAGCGGGGGGGCCTTGGATGAGCAGTTCTTC; CDR3aa: CSATSVSGGALDEQFF